Sequencing of this T cell receptor beta chain was carried out in a study of cytomegalovirus exposure and HLA in healthy donors. Overall study findings and caveats: In all likelihood, a cluster of highly shared sequence variants was a sequencing artifact. The study assumed roughly uniform donor sequencing depth for presence/absence analyses.

V lost 5 bases, J lost 5 bases, and 8 bases stayed unmatched. This CDR3 is 15 amino acids long. Looked up from germline, CDR1 is SEHNR and CDR2 is FQNEAQ (reference sequence). A multiplex PCR was run with 60 Vbeta primers and 13 Jbeta primers. Clones were sequenced by immunoSEQ multiplex PCR, and TCRdb holds only the in-frame ones, with some missing. The profile shows 150,000 to 200,000 clones, over 60% of them singletons. For this clone: Antigen specificity is unknown.

V is TRBV7-9 and J is TRBJ2-5; 10 bases match TRBD1. Input material: PBMCs. The sequence derives from a man aged 50 to 60 in good health and CMV-seropositive. CDR3 nucleotide sequence: TGTGCCAGCAGCCGGACAGGGGGTAAGGGGGAGACCCAGTACTTC. It specifies CASSRTGGKGETQYF.